Presented here are 17 T cell receptor beta chains from one specimen sequenced in a study of blood T cell repertoires in COVID-19. The protocol was immunoSEQ multiplex PCR, while the TCRdb copy is restricted to in-frame clones and leaves out a portion. The sample has just over 350,000 clones, about 86% seen once. The specimen was peripheral blood. All receptors come from a woman in her sixties with COVID-19, enrolled during active disease.

This chain links TRBV4-1 with TRBJ1-1; possible D gene TRBD1, 5 bases. Trimming removed 2 bases at V and 5 bases at J, with 18 bases between. The germline V gene has CDR1 MGHRA and CDR2 YSYEKL. This CDR3 spans 16 amino acids. The CDR3 loop reads CASSQTPSPGRTEAFF. As DNA, the CDR3 is TGCGCCAGCAGCCAAACTCCATCCCCAGGGAGGACTGAAGCTTTCTTT.

The genes are TRBV7-9 and TRBJ1-1; D ambiguous. CDR1 is SEHNR, CDR2 FQNEAQ, per germline (reference sequence). Deletions cut 0 bases from V and 2 bases from J, with 7 bases between. The CDR3 is 14 residues long. CDR3 in DNA: TGTGCCAGCAGCTTAGCGAGAGCAAACACTGAAGCTTTCTTT. It specifies CASSLARANTEAFF.

The chain links TRBV19 to TRBJ2-5, with TRBD1 matching 8 bases. Germline CDR1 is LNHDA and CDR2 is SQIVND (reference sequence). The CDR3 length is 16 residues. V gave up 5 bases and J gave up 5 bases; unmatched junction bases: 13. CDR3: CASSPRTGRGMETQYF. Written as DNA, the CDR3 is TGTGCCAGTAGTCCGCGGACAGGGAGAGGCATGGAGACCCAGTACTTC.

The rearrangement links TRBV19 to TRBJ2-1; D may be TRBD2 (5 bases). The V and J ends lost 2 bases and 0 bases respectively, with 8 bases between them. In germline, CDR1 is LNHDA, CDR2 SQIVND (reference sequence). This CDR3 is built from 15 residues. The CDR3: CASSISGSSYNEQFF. The CDR3 DNA follows: TGTGCCAGTAGTATATCGGGGAGCTCCTACAATGAGCAGTTCTTC.

This sequence joins TRBV16 and TRBJ1-1; D is unresolved. Per the germline V gene, CDR1 is KGHSY and CDR2 is FQNENV. The V end lost 4 bases, the J end lost 4 bases, and 10 bases lay between the germline ends. The CDR3 is 13 amino acids. The CDR3 region has the DNA TGTGCCAGCAGCCCCCCCACGAGCACTGAAGCTTTCTTT. Translation: CASSPPTSTEAFF.

This sequence joins TRBV7-2 and TRBJ1-1, with a possible D match to TRBD1 (6 bases). The CDR3 has 14 amino acids. V lost 5 bases and J lost 4, with 14 bases in between. Germline CDR1 reads SGHTA; CDR2 reads FQGNSA. The CDR3 nucleotides read TGTGCCAGCAGCACGGACAGAAGGGCCACTGAAGCTTTCTTT. Protein sequence: CASSTDRRATEAFF.

This rearrangement joins TRBV19 to TRBJ2-3; 7 nucleotides match TRBD2. The germline CDR1 and CDR2 sequences are LNHDA and SQIVND (reference sequence). J was trimmed by 3 bases and V by 4 bases; bases with no gene match: 4. This CDR3 contains 14 residues. This CDR3 is CASSRRGGTDTQYF. The DNA of the CDR3 is TGTGCCAGTAGTAGGCGCGGGGGTACAGATACGCAGTATTTT.

The chain has TRBV19 and TRBJ1-2; D uncertain. CDR3 size: 15 residues. The V end was cut by 3 bases, the J end by 1 base, with 12 bases between. Per the germline V gene, CDR1 is LNHDA and CDR2 is SQIVND (reference sequence). The CDR3 loop reads CASSMPGEGNYGYTF. For the CDR3, the DNA is TGTGCCAGTAGTATGCCCGGGGAGGGTAACTATGGCTACACCTTC.

This chain joins TRBV5-4 and TRBJ2-3; 9 bases map to TRBD1. Germline values: CDR1 SGHNT, CDR2 YYREEE (reference sequence). The trim removed 4 bases at V and 3 bases at J, leaving 6 bases unmatched. The CDR3 is made up of 15 amino acids. The CDR3 reads CASSTGQGRTDTQYF. CDR3 bases: TGTGCCAGCAGCACCGGACAGGGGAGGACAGATACGCAGTATTTT.

The V and J genes are TRBV6-5 and TRBJ2-1, with D possibly being TRBD1 (5 bases). The V and J ends lost 2 bases and 0 bases respectively, with 8 bases between them. The CDR3 runs 15 residues. The V gene's germline CDR1 is MNHEY and CDR2 SVGAGI. The CDR3 loop is CASSYRGHSYNEQFF. The CDR3 nucleotides read TGTGCCAGCAGTTACAGGGGCCACTCCTACAATGAGCAGTTCTTC.

A note on this clone: The junction does not match germline at one end; this may be a read error. The gene calls are TRBV6-6 and TRBJ2-7; 9 bases are shared with TRBD1. CDR3 length: 15 amino acids. Germline assignment: CDR1 MNHNY and CDR2 SVGAGI (reference sequence). The CDR3 spells CAGSFQDRGINEQYF. The CDR3 DNA reads as TGTGCCGGCAGTTTCCAGGACAGGGGAATAAACGAGCAGTACTTC.

This chain joins TRBV7-8 and TRBJ2-2; possibly TRBD1 for D (5 bases). The CDR3 is 16 amino acids. Trimming took off 2 bases at V and 1 base at J, with 11 bases between the two ends. Germline CDR1 is SGHVS and CDR2 is FQNEAQ. This chain's CDR3 is CASSLPPTGNTGELFF. The DNA of the CDR3 is TGTGCCAGCAGCTTACCTCCTACAGGGAACACCGGGGAGCTGTTTTTT.

Concerning this clone: The junction and the germline gene differ at one end; a read error may be behind it. The chain uses TRBV6-1 and TRBJ2-7, with TRBD2 matching 8 bases. The germline V gene encodes CDR1 MNHNS and CDR2 SASEGT. The CDR3 has 14 amino acids. As DNA, the CDR3 is TGTGCCAGCAATGAACTAGCGGCTTCCTACGAGCAGTACTTC. It specifies CASNELAASYEQYF.

V and J are TRBV5-4 and TRBJ1-1, with 7 bases fitting TRBD1. V lost 6 bases, J lost 1 base, and 12 bases stayed unmatched. Germline-derived CDR1 and CDR2 are SGHNT and YYREEE (reference sequence). The CDR3 covers 16 residues. For the CDR3, the DNA is TGTGCCAGCACCACCAAGACAGGGACTCAGAACACTGAAGCTTTCTTT. Protein: CASTTKTGTQNTEAFF.

The J gene is TRBJ2-1, the V gene TRBV29-1, with 9 bases that match TRBD2. V lost 7 bases and J lost 6; bases outside the gene matches: 10. The CDR3 is made up of 14 amino acids. Germline lookup yields CDR1 SQVTM and CDR2 ANQGSEA. The CDR3: CSGPGTAGGNEQFF. Here the CDR3 DNA reads TGCAGCGGACCCGGGACAGCGGGAGGCAATGAGCAGTTCTTC.

V and J are TRBV7-9 and TRBJ2-3; 13 bases agree with TRBD2. Trimming cost V 4 bases and J 5 bases; bases outside gene matches: 12. This CDR3 is built from 18 residues. CDR1 SEHNR and CDR2 FQNEAQ come from the germline V gene (reference sequence). Written as DNA, the CDR3 is TGTGCCAGCAGCTCGCCCGACCTACTAGCGGGGGGGTTAGATACGCAGTATTTT. Protein product: CASSSPDLLAGGLDTQYF.

The chain joins TRBV3-1 (or the pseudogene TRBV3-2) to TRBJ2-3; D gene unclear. The CDR3 contains 13 residues. Trimming pared 10 bases from V and 0 bases from J, leaving 11 bases between. Germline V lookup: CDR1 LGHDT, CDR2 YNNKEL (reference sequence). CDR3 in amino acids: CATRVSSTDTQYF. The CDR3 bases are TGTGCCACCCGGGTTTCTAGCACAGATACGCAGTATTTT.